This T cell receptor beta chain derives from a study of tumor-infiltrating lymphocytes in primary liver carcinoma. The CDR3 spans 16 residues. V lost 6 bases, J lost 10 bases, and 25 bases lay in between. Per the germline V gene, CDR1 is MNHEY and CDR2 is SVGEGT. It was from around 18-30 mg of unsorted bulk tissue that RNA and DNA were co-extracted. These patients lived with chronic HBV infection and had never been treated. As concerns this clonotype: The CDR3 does not close with the conserved phenylalanine or tryptophan, likely indicating a read error.

Total RNA amounting to roughly 480 ng was the source from which TCR beta cDNA was made with a constant-region primer. ARM-PCR was slightly modified, and three nested multiplex PCR rounds with it gave rise to the TCR beta libraries. PCR rounds one and two used TRBV1-TRBV30 forward primers with a C-beta reverse primer for around 10 cycles each. One entry per CDR3 protein, called by TCRdb with MiXCR from the multiplex PCR reads. Of about 35,000 distinct CDR3 sequences in the sample, approximately 73% are singletons; the top ten hold around 17%. The receptor was isolated from a man between 35 and 55 years old with primary liver carcinoma and hepatitis B virus infection. The chain links TRBV6-2 or TRBV6-3 to TRBJ2-1, with D perhaps TRBD1 (5 bases). The sample taken for sequencing was liver tumor tissue from sampling region 4. Described subset: tumor region T4, right-lateral pole. The CDR3 sequence: CASSPRVIGDGHEQFL. CDR3 in DNA: TGTGCCAGCAGCCCCAGGGTAATCGGAGATGGGCACGAGCAGTTCCTC.